This T cell receptor (beta chain) was captured by sequencing in a study of blood T cell repertoires in COVID-19. Trimming cost V 2 bases and J 8 bases, with 18 bases left between them. Germline CDR1 LNHDA, CDR2 SQIVND (reference sequence). The CDR3 loop spans 15 amino acids. Only in-frame clones appear in the TCRdb table, and some are missing; sequencing was by immunoSEQ multiplex PCR. The sample has tens of thousands of clones, roughly 70% seen once. The source is an elderly man with acute or convalescent COVID-19. The chain uses TRBV19 and TRBJ1-2; TRBD1 might be the D (6 bases). The sample comprised peripheral blood. As DNA, the CDR3 is TGTGCCAGTAGTATACCCCGCGGTGACAGGCAGGGCTACACCTTC. Amino acids: CASSIPRGDRQGYTF.